Shown below are 24 T cell receptor beta chains from a single sample sequenced in a study of shared clonotypes between healthy human individuals. Naive CD8 populations comprised CD45RO-negative cells positively selected for CCR7, excluding terminally differentiated effector memory CD45RA+ cells. Assay used: immunoSEQ multiplex PCR; TCRdb lists only in-frame clones, some missing. Among 2 million to 2.5 million clones listed, approximately 95% were seen once. Specimen: naive CD8+ T cells sorted from blood. All receptors derive from a man between 18 and 35 years old in good health.

The gene calls are TRBV7-3 and TRBJ2-6; D tentatively reads TRBD1 or TRBD2 (5 bases each). Germline assignment: CDR1 SGHTA and CDR2 FQGTGA. Trimming took off 3 bases at V and 0 bases at J, with 15 bases between the two ends. This CDR3 is 18 amino acids long. The CDR3 sequence: CASSLDGAPFSGANVLTF. CDR3 nucleotides: TGTGCCAGCAGCTTGGACGGGGCCCCCTTCTCTGGGGCCAACGTCCTGACTTTC.

The chain combines TRBV11-2 with TRBJ2-7, with no clear D. The CDR3 contains 9 residues. CDR1 is SGHAT, CDR2 FQNNGV, per germline. The CDR3 DNA reads as TGTGCCAGCAGCTTATACGCCAGGGTC. Translating it yields CASSLYARV.

The V gene is TRBV7-9, the J gene TRBJ2-5; TRBD2 agrees at 7 bases. CDR1 is SEHNR and CDR2 is FQNEAQ in the germline V gene (reference sequence). This CDR3 is built from 15 residues. V lost 5 bases and J lost 5; bases outside the gene matches: 11. CDR3 nucleotides: TGTGCCAGCAGCAGTAACGGGGAGGGTTGGGAGACCCAGTACTTC. Its protein product is CASSSNGEGWETQYF.

The rearrangement joins TRBV28 to TRBJ2-7, with D perhaps TRBD1 (6 bases). The CDR3 has 14 amino acids. V lost 6 bases and J 1 base, leaving 13 bases between the germline ends. Germline lookup yields CDR1 MDHEN and CDR2 SYDVKM. CDR3: CASSKGESSYEQYF. CDR3 sequence (DNA): TGTGCCAGCAGCAAGGGGGAGTCGTCCTACGAGCAGTACTTC.

This clone has more than one count but fewer than ten. J is TRBJ2-7 and V is TRBV6-1; D is ambiguous. The germline V and J ends were trimmed by 3 bases and 3 bases, with 6 bases remaining between them. CDR1 and CDR2 (germline): MNHNS, SASEGT. The CDR3 extends over 12 amino acids. The CDR3 loop reads CASSEDGYEQYF. The CDR3 DNA reads as TGTGCCAGCAGTGAGGACGGCTACGAGCAGTACTTC.

The chain uses TRBV6-1 and TRBJ2-4, with no clear D. The V gene lost 2 bases and the J gene lost 0 bases, with 17 bases spanning the gap. Germline loops: CDR1 MNHNS, CDR2 SASEGT. The CDR3 loop spans 18 amino acids. CDR3 region: CASSERAVSPIAKNIQYF. The CDR3 bases are TGTGCCAGCAGTGAAAGGGCAGTTTCACCCATAGCCAAAAACATTCAGTACTTC.

The CDR3 DNA follows: TGTGCCAGTAGTGATCTCAGCGGCTACGAGCAGTACTTC. This translates into CASSDLSGYEQYF. The rearrangement links TRBV19 to TRBJ2-7, with TRBD2 as a possible D gene (5 bases). CDR3 size: 13 residues. Trimming cost V 5 bases and J 3 bases, with 11 bases left between them. From germline, CDR1 is LNHDA and CDR2 SQIVND (reference sequence).

The chain recombines TRBV28 with TRBJ2-1; unclear D gene. CDR3 size: 12 residues. Germline V CDR1 and CDR2: MDHEN, SYDVKM. V lost 8 bases, J lost 6 bases, and 11 bases lay in between. CDR3 amino acids: CASSSTGNEQFF. The CDR3 DNA reads TGTGCCAGCTCTTCGACGGGCAATGAGCAGTTCTTC.

This clone occurred a few times. This sequence joins TRBV7-9 and TRBJ2-2; D remains ambiguous. The CDR3 consists of 16 residues. Trimming took 5 bases from V and 4 from J, leaving 17 bases between them. Germline CDR1 is SEHNR and CDR2 is FQNEAQ (reference sequence). The CDR3 nucleotides read TGTGCCAGCAGCCCCAAATCATCAGGCATCACCGGGGAGCTGTTTTTT. Its protein is CASSPKSSGITGELFF.

The chain links TRBV7-9 to TRBJ2-1, with D possibly being TRBD1 or TRBD2 (5 bases each). Germline lookup yields CDR1 SEHNR and CDR2 FQNEAQ (reference sequence). The length of the CDR3 is 12 residues. V was cut by 4 bases and J by 14 bases, with 15 bases left in between. CDR3 loop: CASSSKWMGEFF. CDR3 bases: TGTGCCAGCAGCTCGAAATGGATGGGGGAGTTCTTC.

This rearrangement joins TRBV29-1 to TRBJ2-2; 10 bases map to TRBD1. The V gene end was trimmed by 4 bases and the J gene end by 3 bases; junction bases not matched to a gene: 2. CDR1 and CDR2 from the germline V gene are SQVTM and ANQGSEA. The CDR3 contains 14 residues. CDR3 coding DNA: TGCAGCGTTGCCGGGACAGGGGACACCGGGGAGCTGTTTTTT. Translation gives CSVAGTGDTGELFF.

The chain recombines TRBV4-3 with TRBJ2-7; 7 bases match TRBD1. The CDR3 runs to 14 residues. Losses at the gene ends were 2 bases for V and 3 bases for J; bases not matched to a gene: 4. CDR1 and CDR2 from the germline V gene are LGHNA and YSLEER. The chain's CDR3 is CASSQRDRDYEQYF. In nucleotides, the CDR3 is TGCGCCAGCAGCCAAAGAGACAGGGACTACGAGCAGTACTTC.

This clone has a single count. V is TRBV6-4 and J is TRBJ2-7; 8 bases line up with TRBD2. The length of the CDR3 is 15 residues. Germline lookup yields CDR1 MRHNA and CDR2 SNTAGT. V shed 7 bases and J 4 bases; nucleotides not matched to a gene: 12. The CDR3 spells CASTEGREVIYEQYF. In nucleotides, the CDR3 is TGTGCCAGCACCGAGGGGCGGGAGGTGATATACGAGCAGTACTTC.

The rearrangement links TRBV2 to TRBJ2-7, with 8 nucleotides matching TRBD1. Germline V gives CDR1 SNHLY, CDR2 FYNNEI. V trimming: 5 bases; J trimming: 3 bases; junction bases outside the gene matches: 6. The CDR3 is made up of 14 amino acids. This CDR3 reads CASSPDRGIYEQYF. The CDR3 bases are TGTGCCAGCAGTCCCGACAGGGGAATCTACGAGCAGTACTTC. Full variable domain (outside the CDR3, taken from reference TRBV2 and TRBJ2-7): EPEVTQTPSHQVTQMGQEVILRCVPISNHLYFYWYRQILGQKVEFLVSFYNNEISEKSEIFDDQFSVERPDGSNFTLKIRSTKLEDSAMYFCASSPDRGIYEQYFGPGTRLTVT.

This chain links TRBV9 with TRBJ2-7; D ambiguous. Trimming cost V 4 bases and J 0 bases, with 11 bases left between them. CDR3 size: 14 residues. Germline V gene sequence: CDR1 SGDLS, CDR2 YYNGEE. The DNA of the CDR3 is TGTGCCAGCAGCCCGGGCAGCCTCTCCTACGAGCAGTACTTC. This sequence encodes CASSPGSLSYEQYF.

V usage is TRBV5-1 and J usage is TRBJ1-1; D is unclear. V dropped 4 bases and J dropped 8 bases, with 12 bases sitting between them. There are 12 residues in the CDR3. The germline V gene encodes CDR1 SGHRS and CDR2 YFSETQ. Here the CDR3 reads CASSQTGPEAFF. Written as DNA, the CDR3 is TGCGCCAGCAGCCAGACCGGGCCGGAAGCTTTCTTT.

The J gene is TRBJ2-3, the V gene TRBV5-1; the match to TRBD2 covers 14 bases. The junction had 5 bases not matched to a gene; V was cut back by 4 bases and J by 4 bases. Germline V CDR1 and CDR2: SGHRS, YFSETQ. The CDR3 sequence is 16 residues long. CDR3 sequence reads: CASSTGLAGAADTQYF. The CDR3 DNA follows: TGCGCCAGCAGCACGGGACTAGCGGGGGCGGCAGATACGCAGTATTTT.

The DNA of the CDR3 is TGTGCCAGCAGCGTAGAAGGCATCGATGAGCAGTTCTTC. It specifies CASSVEGIDEQFF. The chain recombines TRBV9 with TRBJ2-1, with unresolved D. V lost 0 bases, J lost 8 bases, and 9 bases lay in between. Germline V gives CDR1 SGDLS, CDR2 YYNGEE. The CDR3 has 13 residues. Filled out from reference TRBV9 and TRBJ2-1, the complete variable domain reads DSGVTQTPKHLITATGQRVTLRCSPRSGDLSVYWYQQSLDQGLQFLIQYYNGEERAKGNILERFSAQQFPDLHSELNLSSLELGDSALYFCASSVEGIDEQFFGPGTRLTVL.

The chain employs TRBV28 and TRBJ2-7; 9 bases fit TRBD2. Per germline, CDR1 MDHEN and CDR2 SYDVKM. V shed 4 bases and J 3 bases; nucleotides not matched to a gene: 4. The CDR3 extends over 14 amino acids. The CDR3: CASSSAGGRYEQYF. The CDR3 DNA is TGTGCCAGCAGTTCAGCGGGGGGACGCTACGAGCAGTACTTC.

This sequence joins TRBV27 and TRBJ2-3; D perhaps matches TRBD2 (5 bases). V was shortened by 5 bases and J by 3 bases, with 15 bases between the two germline ends. The CDR3 has 15 amino acids. Germline V gives CDR1 MNHEY, CDR2 SMNVEV (reference sequence). CDR3 coding DNA: TGTGCCAGCAGTCCCACTAGGACGGGGACAGATACGCAGTATTTT. Residues: CASSPTRTGTDTQYF.

Note on this clone: Different DNA sequences within this sample yield the same CDR3. The rearrangement uses TRBV9 and TRBJ1-1; tentatively, D is TRBD1 (5 bases). From germline, CDR1 is SGDLS and CDR2 YYNGEE. With 4 bases removed from V and 3 bases from J, the gap between germline ends came to 10 bases. The CDR3 contains 13 residues. The chain's CDR3 is CASSPTGDTEAFF. The CDR3 nucleotides are TGTGCCAGCAGCCCTACAGGCGACACTGAAGCTTTCTTT.

Points on this clone: At one of its ends the junction is not consistent with the germline gene, which may arise from a read error. The chain is built from TRBV7-7 and TRBJ2-2; TRBD2 agrees at 7 bases. The germline gives CDR1 SSHAT, CDR2 FNYEAQ (reference sequence). There are 13 residues in the CDR3. The CDR3 loop reads CASSLAGSGELFF. The CDR3 DNA follows: TGTGCTAGCAGCTTAGCGGGTTCCGGGGAGCTGTTTTTT.

The V call is TRBV27, the J call TRBJ2-7; possible D gene TRBD1, 5 bases. The V gene's germline CDR1 is MNHEY and CDR2 SMNVEV (reference sequence). The length of the CDR3 is 16 residues. The V gene lost 7 bases and the J gene lost 3 bases, with 22 bases spanning the gap. The CDR3 protein is CASTPSWGSLHYEQYF. The CDR3 DNA reads TGTGCCAGCACCCCTTCTTGGGGCTCCTTACACTACGAGCAGTACTTC.

This chain uses TRBV18 with TRBJ2-7, with D possibly TRBD1 on 5 matching bases. The CDR3 runs to 15 residues. Trimming left V 0 bases short and J 0 bases short, with 9 bases between. Germline CDR1 and CDR2: KGHSH and LQKENI. CDR3 DNA sequence: TGTGCCAGCTCACCACCGAGGACACCCTCCTACGAGCAGTACTTC. Its protein is CASSPPRTPSYEQYF.